One sample yielded the 16 T cell receptor beta chains listed below, sequenced in a study of blood T cell repertoires in COVID-19. Data came from immunoSEQ multiplex PCR; TCRdb stores just in-frame clones and leaves some out. The sample comprises roughly 100,000 clones, about 77% of which are singletons, and approximately 10% rests with the top ten. Sequences were obtained from peripheral blood. Receptors originate from a woman of 80 years or more with acute or convalescent COVID-19.

In this sample, this clone turned up a few times. The chain is built from TRBV4-3 and TRBJ2-3; the match to TRBD2 covers 10 bases. The CDR3 has 16 residues. J gave up 5 bases and V 0 bases, and 5 bases lay outside the gene matches. Germline V gives CDR1 LGHNA, CDR2 YSLEER. The CDR3 DNA follows: TGCGCCAGCAGCCAAGAGCTGTCTAGCGGGGGAGATACGCAGTATTTT. This gives the protein CASSQELSSGGDTQYF.

V and J are TRBV3-1 (or the pseudogene TRBV3-2) and TRBJ2-1; a possible D gene is TRBD2 (6 bases). Germline CDR1 is LGHDT and CDR2 is YNNKEL (reference sequence). Trimming removed 0 bases from V and 7 bases from J, with 16 bases in between. The CDR3 length is 16 residues. CDR3 nucleotide sequence: TGTGCCAGCAGCCAAGACTCGGGAGTGCGTCGGAATGAGCAGTTCTTC. Translating it yields CASSQDSGVRRNEQFF.

The chain carries TRBV10-3 and TRBJ2-2; 10 bases are shared with TRBD1. The germline CDR1 and CDR2 sequences are ENHRY and SYGVKD. J was trimmed by 6 bases and V by 1 base; bases with no gene match: 8. This CDR3 is built from 17 residues. The CDR3 DNA reads as TGTGCCATCAGTGAGTGGACAGGGGGATTTGGGGCCGGGGAGCTGTTTTTT. Translated: CAISEWTGGFGAGELFF.

This chain joins TRBV11-2 and TRBJ1-4, with 9 bases lining up with TRBD1. This CDR3 comprises 15 residues. CDR1 is SGHAT, CDR2 FQNNGV, per germline. Trimming cost V 4 bases and J 7 bases; bases outside gene matches: 7. The CDR3 DNA reads as TGTGCCAGCAGCTCACCGGGACAGGGTTCTGAAAAACTGTTTTTT. This codes for CASSSPGQGSEKLFF.

A note on this clone: This specimen includes other DNA sequences encoding the same CDR3. The rearrangement uses TRBV7-3 and TRBJ1-1, with 8 bases matching TRBD1. The ends lost 2 bases at V and 1 base at J; junction bases unmatched: 0. This CDR3 spans 14 amino acids. Germline V gene sequence: CDR1 SGHTA, CDR2 FQGTGA. The DNA for the CDR3 is TGTGCCAGCAGCTTACAGGGGGCGAACACTGAAGCTTTCTTT. It encodes CASSLQGANTEAFF.

This clone was counted ten times or more. V gene TRBV5-1 combines with J gene TRBJ2-5, with 13 bases fitting TRBD2. Per the germline V gene, CDR1 is SGHRS and CDR2 is YFSETQ. The J segment lost 0 bases and the V segment lost 4 bases, leaving 6 bases of the junction unmatched. The CDR3 runs 17 residues. The CDR3 region is CASSEGLAGAYQETQYF. The DNA of the CDR3 is TGCGCCAGCAGCGAAGGACTAGCGGGGGCCTACCAAGAGACCCAGTACTTC.

This clone has just one count. The chain couples TRBV7-2 to TRBJ2-1, with TRBD2 matching 7 bases. CDR1 and CDR2 from the germline V gene are SGHTA and FQGNSA. The trim removed 3 bases at V and 4 bases at J, leaving 12 bases unmatched. This CDR3 is 17 amino acids long. CDR3 DNA sequence: TGTGCCAGCAGCTTGCAGCCGGGGGGAATATTTTACAATGAGCAGTTCTTC. Amino acid sequence: CASSLQPGGIFYNEQFF.

The chain's CDR3 is CASSLVDRANTEAFF. DNA for the CDR3: TGTGCCAGCAGCTTAGTGGACAGGGCAAACACTGAAGCTTTCTTT. V usage is TRBV7-2 and J usage is TRBJ1-1; TRBD1 matches at 8 bases. Trimming took 1 base from V and 2 from J; bases not matched to a gene: 3. CDR1 is SGHTA and CDR2 is FQGNSA in the germline V gene. The CDR3 contains 15 residues.

This clone was counted between two and nine times. The chain links TRBV2 to TRBJ1-5; tentatively, D is TRBD1 (6 bases). The CDR3 runs to 15 residues. CDR1 is SNHLY, CDR2 FYNNEI, per germline. Trimming pared 7 bases from V and 4 bases from J, leaving 17 bases between. The CDR3 here is CASTRGGGTNQPQHF. Written as DNA, the CDR3 is TGTGCCAGCACTCGAGGGGGAGGGACTAATCAGCCCCAGCATTTT.

This clone showed up just a few times. Sequence at one end of the junction differs from germline and may be a read error. The CDR3 spells CASSIAGGVGHTIYF. CDR3 sequence (DNA): TGTGCCAGTAGTATAGCCGGAGGCGTTGGACACACCATATATTTT. The J gene is TRBJ1-3, the V gene TRBV19; D unclear. The CDR3 spans 15 residues. Germline V lookup: CDR1 LNHDA, CDR2 SQIVND (reference sequence). Using reference TRBV19 and TRBJ1-3 for the parts outside the CDR3, the full variable domain is DGGITQSPKYLFRKEGQNVTLSCEQNLNHDAMYWYRQDPGQGLRLIYYSQIVNDFQKGDIAEGYSVSREKKESFPLTVTSAQKNPTAFYLCASSIAGGVGHTIYFGEGSWLTVV.

The CDR3 nucleotides read TGTGCCAGCAGCCAAGAGCGATTTGGGGCAACCAATGAGCAGTTCTTC. Its translation: CASSQERFGATNEQFF. V is TRBV4-2 and J is TRBJ2-1; D perhaps matches TRBD1 (5 bases). Trimming shortened V by 0 bases and J by 6 bases, and 15 bases separated the two germline ends. Germline CDR1 and CDR2: LGHNA and YNFKEQ. The CDR3 consists of 16 residues.

The chain carries TRBV11-2 and TRBJ1-1; no firm D call. The germline CDR1 and CDR2 sequences are SGHAT and FQNNGV. V was trimmed by 1 base and J by 11 bases, leaving 14 bases between them. The CDR3 sequence is 13 residues long. CDR3 protein: CASSLAHSSWAFF. CDR3 coding DNA: TGTGCCAGCAGCTTAGCGCACAGTTCGTGGGCTTTCTTT. The whole variable domain, remainder taken from reference TRBV11-2 and TRBJ1-1, is EAGVAQSPRYKIIEKRQSVAFWCNPISGHATLYWYQQILGQGPKLLIQFQNNGVVDDSQLPKDRFSAERLKGVDSTLKIQPAKLEDSAVYLCASSLAHSSWAFFGQGTRLTVV.

The chain couples TRBV5-6 to TRBJ1-6; D not resolved. There are 15 residues in the CDR3. Germline CDR1 SGHDT, CDR2 YYEEEE. V gave up 1 base and J gave up 5 bases, with 10 bases separating them. The DNA of the CDR3 is TGTGCCAGCAGCTTGTTTGGGCTTGATAATTCACCCCTCCACTTT. Translating gives CASSLFGLDNSPLHF.

This clone was observed once. The chain uses TRBV7-6 and TRBJ2-3; 12 bases match TRBD2. Germline CDR1 SGHVS, CDR2 FNYEAQ. This CDR3 region has 18 residues. Trimming cost V 2 bases and J 4 bases; bases outside gene matches: 10. CDR3: CASSLIPTSGGNPDTQYF. Here the CDR3 DNA reads TGTGCCAGCAGCTTAATCCCGACTAGCGGGGGAAACCCAGATACGCAGTATTTT.

The rearrangement uses TRBV9 and TRBJ2-2, with a weak D call TRBD1 (6 bases). Germline V lookup: CDR1 SGDLS, CDR2 YYNGEE. The CDR3 contains 16 residues. The V end lost 3 bases, the J end lost 0 bases, and 12 bases lay between the germline ends. The CDR3 nucleotides are TGTGCCAGCAGCGGCCGGGACACCGCGAACACCGGGGAGCTGTTTTTT. This translates into CASSGRDTANTGELFF.

This clone was seen more than once but under ten times. The chain combines TRBV30 with TRBJ1-2, with 7 bases fitting TRBD1. This CDR3 is built from 17 residues. J lost 4 bases, V lost 0 bases, and 14 bases had no gene match. Germline CDR1 and CDR2: GTSNPN and SVGIG (reference sequence). This CDR3 reads CAWSVQIGGGIGYGYTF. The CDR3 bases are TGTGCCTGGAGTGTACAAATCGGAGGGGGCATCGGCTATGGCTACACCTTC. The complete variable domain, with remaining parts taken from reference TRBV30 and TRBJ1-2, reads SQTIHQWPATLVQPVGSPLSLECTVEGTSNPNLYWYRQAAGRGLQLLFYSVGIGQISSEVPQNLSASRPQDRQFILSSKKLLLSDSGFYLCAWSVQIGGGIGYGYTFGSGTRLTVV.